This T cell receptor (beta chain) originates from a study of cytomegalovirus exposure and HLA in healthy donors. Overall study results and limits: Roughly uniform sequencing depth across donors was assumed, possibly incorrectly. Among TCR beta chains, those listed as cytomegalovirus-associated numbered over 150.

PCR primers comprised 60 Vbeta and 13 Jbeta primers. Method: immunoSEQ multiplex PCR; TCRdb's copy keeps in-frame clones and lacks some. This table has over 60,000 clones, around 75% appearing once. Details on this clone: Its specificity is unknown.

The J segment lost 0 bases and the V segment lost 4 bases, leaving 4 bases of the junction unmatched. The CDR3 covers 18 residues. CDR1 MGHRA and CDR2 YSYEKL come from the germline V gene. The rearrangement joins TRBV4-1 to TRBJ2-1; 15 nucleotides match TRBD2. Sequencing input: PBMCs. The origin of this receptor is a woman aged 25 to 45 in good health and CMV-seropositive. The CDR3 loop reads CASSLGLAGGPSYNEQFF. CDR3 nucleotides: TGCGCCAGCAGCCTGGGACTAGCGGGAGGACCCTCCTACAATGAGCAGTTCTTC.